This TCR beta chain comes out of a study of blood T cell repertoires in COVID-19 (TCRdb year 2020). The study in broad terms: Samples from collaborators originated in the United States, Italy and Spain and spanned both the acute and convalescent phases of COVID-19. Where available, HLA class I and class II types were obtained from metadata supplied by the sample provider rather than from assay-based typing. The repertoires were made available in a free public database intended to serve as a resource for research on the immune response to SARS-CoV-2. Sample metadata almost always included a de-identified subject ID, COVID-19 status, age in years and sex. Deeply sampled blood TCRbeta repertoires from subjects exposed to, actively infected with, or recovered from COVID-19 were included in the dataset. The prospective study material was composed of cDNA or gDNA derived from T cells, B-cell-depleted T cells, or PBMCs. The samples were drawn from two sources: the first 160 participants of the ongoing ImmuneRACE study, and some 1,300 subjects contributed by 6 global collaborators.

TCRbeta CDR3 regions were amplified from genomic DNA using the immunoSEQ Assay, a bias-controlled multiplex PCR. On the authors' methods: Nucleated cell counts per sample were estimated from amplification of reference gene primers within the assay. To quantify the absolute abundance of each unique TCRbeta CDR3 rearrangement, sequence reads were collapsed and filtered. For each sample, productive Simpson clonality was calculated by taking the square root of Simpson's diversity index across productive rearrangements. TCRdb's version of the immuneACCESS table is confined to in-frame rearrangements and falls short of the full clone set. An unresolved V gene accounts for under half of the shortfall where checked; the remainder is of unknown origin. The DNA gave D and trimming, while V, J and clone size come from that table. This sample lists 400,000 to 500,000 clones; 88% were detected once. The ten biggest clones cover around 1.9% of the sample.

As to this clone: This receptor's antigen is unknown. No much larger clone exists at a distance of one base, and base qualities are not known.

Paper-wide results and their limitations: Clinical and demographic metadata were provided uncurated, with the amount varying by source and participant.

The CDR3 holds 21 amino acids from the cysteine to the phenylalanine. The DNA shown is the 63-base CDR3, in frame from base 1. As encoded in the germline V gene (reference sequence), CDR1 is MNHEY while CDR2 is SMNVEV. V lost 7 bases and J lost 0 bases; the stretch between them is 28 bases long. Participants in the prospective study were aged about 18 to 95 years, lived in approximately 26 United States geographic areas, and enrolled through a virtual design. To assign participants to cohorts, the prospective study relied on clinical history that participants themselves reported in a screening survey and a study questionnaire. ImmuneRACE Cohort 3 recovered participants were defined by two consecutive negative NP/OP PCR tests, healthcare professional clearance, or symptom resolution. Each participant in the prospective study had whole blood, serum and a nasopharyngeal or oropharyngeal swab collected by mobile phlebotomists. Additional blood draws and questionnaires over an approximately 2-month period could optionally be provided by prospective study participants. Prospective study blood samples were shipped either frozen or at room temperature before DNA extraction.

The chain couples TRBV27 to TRBJ2-6; a tentative D call is TRBD1 (5 bases match). Specimen: PBMCs or T cells enriched from blood (not recorded which). The TCR originated in a woman between 40 and 50 years old who had recovered from COVID-19. The CDR3 amino acid sequence is: CASTSLAVGAGTFSGANVLTF. The DNA sequence is given as TGTGCCAGCACTAGTTTGGCGGTTGGGGCAGGCACTTTCTCTGGGGCCAACGTCCTGACTTTC.